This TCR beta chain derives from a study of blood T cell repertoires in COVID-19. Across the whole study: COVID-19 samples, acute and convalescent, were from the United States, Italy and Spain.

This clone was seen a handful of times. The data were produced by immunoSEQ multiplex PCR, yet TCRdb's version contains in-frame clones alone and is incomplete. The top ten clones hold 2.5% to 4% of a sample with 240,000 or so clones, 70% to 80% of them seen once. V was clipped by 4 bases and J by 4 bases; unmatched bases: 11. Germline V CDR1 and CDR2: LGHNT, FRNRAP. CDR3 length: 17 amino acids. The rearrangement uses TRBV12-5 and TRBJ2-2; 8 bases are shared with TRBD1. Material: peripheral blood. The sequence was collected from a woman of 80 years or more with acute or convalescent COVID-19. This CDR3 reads CASGSPSGTGTTGELFF. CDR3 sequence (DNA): TGTGCTAGTGGTTCCCCTTCCGGGACAGGAACCACCGGGGAGCTGTTTTTT.